The present T cell receptor beta chain was sequenced within a study of a mutant IDH1 vaccine in newly diagnosed glioma. On the study more broadly: Prior therapy was radiotherapy, temozolomide, or both; most received both.

Time point described: week 47, end of study. What each vaccine dose contained was 300 ug of mutant IDH1 20-mer peptide, accompanied by topical imiquimod. The CDR3 contains 17 residues. The germline V gene encodes CDR1 MNHNS and CDR2 SASEGT. V dropped 3 bases and J dropped 2; count of bases not matched to a gene: 9. Repertoires were generated with immunoSEQ multiplex PCR, while TCRdb's copy carries only in-frame clones and drops some. Among tens of thousands of clones listed, 76% were seen once. A note on this clone: Its specificity is unknown.

This sample comprised PBMCs, obtained from a glioma patient whose treatment included an IDH1 peptide vaccine. The source is a woman aged 40 to 50 with glioma. Some clones in this sample may be carry-over from other donors' samples. The V gene is TRBV6-1, the J gene TRBJ2-2; TRBD2 matches at 7 bases. This CDR3 reads CASSEGVLAINTGELFF. The CDR3 DNA reads TGTGCCAGCAGTGAGGGCGTACTAGCGATTAACACCGGGGAGCTGTTTTTT.